The 3 T cell receptor beta chains in this list originate from one sample, sequenced in a study of blood T cell repertoires in COVID-19. The table came from immunoSEQ multiplex PCR; TCRdb's copy has only in-frame clones and leaves some out. This sample has about 150,000 clones; approximately 85% occur once, and the top ten carry 0.63%. The sample taken for sequencing was peripheral blood. The receptors were sampled from a man aged 55 to 70 with COVID-19, enrolled during active disease.

J is TRBJ1-2 and V is TRBV20-1, with D possibly TRBD1 on 6 matching bases. This CDR3 has 12 amino acids. V lost 3 bases, J lost 5 bases, and 10 bases lay in between. Germline CDR1 DFQATT, CDR2 SNEGSKA (reference sequence). The CDR3 spells CSASYRVYGYTF. DNA of the CDR3: TGCAGTGCTAGTTACAGGGTTTATGGCTACACCTTC.

The chain combines TRBV10-2 with TRBJ2-1, with 8 nucleotides matching TRBD1. This CDR3 region has 17 residues. Germline V gene sequence: CDR1 WSHSY, CDR2 SAAADI. V was pared by 6 bases and J by 6 bases, with 16 bases of the junction left unmatched. In DNA, the CDR3 is TGCGCCAGCAGCAGGGGGCCGTGGGGGCGATCATCCAATGAGCAGTTCTTC. The encoded protein is CASSRGPWGRSSNEQFF.

This chain links TRBV7-2 with TRBJ2-3; the match to TRBD2 covers 10 bases. The germline CDR1 and CDR2 sequences are SGHTA and FQGNSA. V dropped 6 bases and J dropped 3; count of bases not matched to a gene: 12. This CDR3 has 17 amino acids. DNA for the CDR3: TGTGCCAGCAGTCCCAGAGTGAGCGGGGGGGCTACAGATACGCAGTATTTT. The encoded protein is CASSPRVSGGATDTQYF.